The next 10 T cell receptor beta chains were all read from a single sample in a study of blood T cell dynamics during melanoma immunotherapy. Profiled with immunoSEQ multiplex PCR; TCRdb holds only in-frame clones, not every one. Seen here are 8,500 to 11,000 clones, around 85% observed once, and the top ten hold about 3.8%. Time point noted: week 3, after first cycle of checkpoint inhibitor. This specimen consisted of blood, obtained from a patient treated with checkpoint blockade. The receptors stem from a human donor with melanoma.

V is TRBV11-2 and J is TRBJ1-3; the D gene is possibly TRBD1 (6 bases). Germline lookup yields CDR1 SGHAT and CDR2 FQNNGV. The length of the CDR3 is 15 residues. Trimming stripped 3 bases from V and 2 bases from J, with 11 bases between. CDR3 DNA sequence: TGTGCCAGCAGCTTCAGGGGATTCGCTGGAAACACCATATATTTT. Its protein is CASSFRGFAGNTIYF.

This chain connects TRBV11-3 to TRBJ1-4; perhaps TRBD1 as D (6 bases). The length of the CDR3 is 15 residues. From germline, CDR1 is SGHNT and CDR2 YENEEA. The V and J ends lost 4 bases and 11 bases respectively, with 20 bases between them. CDR3 sequence: CASSSRGRDNGKLFF. In DNA form, the CDR3 reads TGTGCCAGCAGCTCCAGGGGAAGGGATAATGGGAAACTGTTTTTT. Full variable domain (remainder filled in from reference TRBV11-3 and TRBJ1-4): EAGVVQSPRYKIIEKKQPVAFWCNPISGHNTLYWYLQNLGQGPELLIRYENEEAVDDSQLPKDRFSAERLKGVDSTLKIQPAELGDSAVYLCASSSRGRDNGKLFFGSGTQLSVL.

The chain uses TRBV9 and TRBJ2-1; TRBD2 matches 7 bases. CDR1 SGDLS and CDR2 YYNGEE come from the germline V gene. The trim removed 4 bases at V and 9 bases at J, leaving 4 bases unmatched. The CDR3 contains 12 residues. In nucleotides, the CDR3 is TGTGCCAGCAGCCTATGGGAGGGTGAGCAGTTCTTC. Amino acids: CASSLWEGEQFF.

J is TRBJ1-2 and V is TRBV5-6; maybe TRBD1 (6 bases). V dropped 4 bases and J dropped 3 bases, with 16 bases sitting between them. The CDR3 sequence is 15 residues long. CDR1 and CDR2 from the germline V gene are SGHDT and YYEEEE. As DNA, the CDR3 is TGTGCCAGCAGCCGCGCGGGCAGGGGCGACTATGGCTACACCTTC. This codes for CASSRAGRGDYGYTF. Combining the CDR3 with reference TRBV5-6 and TRBJ1-2 gives the whole variable domain DAGVTQSPTHLIKTRGQQVTLRCSPKSGHDTVSWYQQALGQGPQFIFQYYEEEERQRGNFPDRFSGHQFPNYSSELNVNALLLGDSALYLCASSRAGRGDYGYTFGSGTRLTVV.

In its sample, this clone was seen once. The chain uses TRBV14 and TRBJ2-5; a weak D match, TRBD2 (6 bases). CDR1 SGHDN and CDR2 FVKESK come from the germline V gene. There are 15 residues in the CDR3. V lost 0 bases, J lost 0 bases, and 8 bases lay in between. The CDR3 region is CASSQDGGYQETQYF. The CDR3 bases are TGTGCCAGCAGCCAAGATGGAGGGTACCAAGAGACCCAGTACTTC.

In regard to this clone: One junction end does not reproduce the germline sequence, and a read error may be involved. The chain has TRBV9 and TRBJ2-1, with 9 bases identical to TRBD1. CDR1 and CDR2 from the germline V gene are SGDLS and YYNGEE. The CDR3 contains 13 residues. CDR3 coding DNA: TGTGCCAGCAGCGATCGACCGGGACAGGGCGTTGTCTTC. Translating gives CASSDRPGQGVVF.

V usage is TRBV10-2 and J usage is TRBJ2-5, with a possible D match to TRBD2 (6 bases). This CDR3 spans 12 amino acids. Between the trimmed V and J ends, which lost 10 bases and 5 bases, there was a span of 14 bases. Germline CDR1 and CDR2: WSHSY and SAAADI. The chain's CDR3 is CATSGVVETQYF. The CDR3 DNA is TGCGCCACCTCGGGAGTTGTTGAGACCCAGTACTTC.

The chain uses TRBV2 and TRBJ2-5; 9 nucleotides line up with TRBD1. Near its end, the DNA agrees better with TRBJ2-7, so the J call may be wrong. This CDR3 is built from 14 residues. CDR1 SNHLY and CDR2 FYNNEI come from the germline V gene. CDR3 amino acids: CASSPRDRANEQYF. CDR3 coding DNA: TGTGCCAGCAGTCCCCGGGACAGGGCCAACGAGCAGTACTTC.

This chain uses TRBV7-9 with TRBJ2-1; D remains ambiguous. Trimming cost V 1 base and J 5 bases, with 3 bases left between them. This CDR3 is built from 12 residues. CDR1 is SEHNR, CDR2 FQNEAQ, per germline (reference sequence). The CDR3: CASSLGDNEQFF. DNA of the CDR3: TGTGCCAGCAGCTTAGGGGACAATGAGCAGTTCTTC.

This chain links TRBV7-2 with TRBJ1-5, with TRBD1 as a possible D gene (5 bases). The V end lost 10 bases, the J end lost 11 bases, and 18 bases lay between the germline ends. From germline, CDR1 is SGHTA and CDR2 FQGNSA. The CDR3 extends over 12 amino acids. For the CDR3, the DNA is TGTGCCACCCGGGACGGACCGGGGTCCCAGCATTTT. It is translated as CATRDGPGSQHF.